This TCR beta chain was captured in a study of T cells in Graves' hyperthyroidism and ophthalmopathy (dated by TCRdb to about 2019). Regarding the research as a whole: Peripheral blood was collected at initial diagnosis, before any treatment. To identify TCR V-J signatures that set the groups apart, the researchers used a discovery cohort of about a hundred patients, made up of 40 to 45 with Graves' ophthalmopathy and some 58 with stable Graves' hyperthyroidism. The study also compared thyroid tissue and blood T-cell repertoires from about 6 Graves' hyperthyroidism patients. An independent validation cohort of 18 to 20 hyperthyroidism patients and some 15 patients who later progressed to ophthalmopathy tested prospective prediction of ophthalmopathy. After blood sampling, hyperthyroidism patients were treated with methimazole at a starting dose of 30 mg daily, and ophthalmopathy patients were treated with high-dose intravenous methylprednisolone. For training and testing, the roughly 97 patients in the discovery cohort were randomly divided in a 7:3 ratio. According to the paper, TCR Vbeta CDR3 sequencing was carried out on 135 peripheral blood samples, which came from fewer than 50 ophthalmopathy, under 85 hyperthyroidism and roughly 17 progressor patients. Study-level results and caveats: During validation, the model predicted progression to ophthalmopathy a median of around six months ahead of onset, with 70.59% sensitivity and almost 75% specificity. Most expanded thyroid clonotypes (frequency above 0.001) were also detected in blood, suggesting blood repertoires may reflect thyroid immune responses. A 13 V-J signature model separated ophthalmopathy from stable hyperthyroidism, with approximately 87% sensitivity and roughly 84% specificity in cross-validation and 80%/75% in testing. No statistical method was used to set the sample size in advance, and investigators knew the group allocation.

A patient counted as having stable Graves' hyperthyroidism if no progression to ophthalmopathy occurred over 18 months of follow-up. Hyperthyroidism patients were newly diagnosed, with disease duration under 2 months, and aged 18 to 65 years. Any patient with an uncontrolled infection, another autoimmune disease, pregnancy or lactation was excluded. Diagnoses relied on clinical symptoms, serum thyroxine and TRAb, thyroid ultrasound and orbital computed tomography. PBMCs were separated from approximately 9.9 ml of fresh peripheral blood using Ficoll-Paque density gradient centrifugation. Trizol reagent was used to extract total RNA, and RNA quality was then checked on an Agilent 2100 Bioanalyzer. CDR1 is given as SGHTA and CDR2 as FQGNSA, both from the germline V gene. The CDR3 goes from the cysteine to the phenylalanine over 16 residues. The only DNA kept is the CDR3, 48 bases in frame from the first base. The V end loses 1 base and the J end loses 0 bases, and a stretch of 10 bases separates them.

Concerning this clonotype: This clone's antigen is unknown. No base quality information exists; no much larger clone differs at one position.

Amplification of TCR beta CDR3 regions was carried out from RNA transcripts. For the first round of RT-PCR on the TCR CDR3, the HTBI primer set was used together with the Qiagen OneStep RT-PCR kit. A second multiplex PCR round built the libraries, followed by size selection and purification. Sequencing of the libraries was done on an Illumina HiSeq2000 using paired-end 100 bp reads. Under the source paper's analysis protocol: Raw data were processed with SOAPnuke, discarding reads with adapters, uncalled bases, mean Phred below 15, or no exact constant-primer or identifier match. High-quality paired reads were merged with COPE v1.2.5, and unique nucleotide sequences were defined as clonotypes. Clonotypes were aligned to IMGT TRBV, TRBD and TRBJ reference segments using MiTCR v1.1. The analysis included only V-J combinations with a frequency above 0.0001, which together covered over 98% of the repertoires. The TCS score was defined as F50 (clonal expansion) divided by E x V (chaos), with BLOSUM62-based TCRdist calculated between CDR3 peptides within each V-J. Welch's t-statistics and random forest reduced just over 500 V-J features to some 14, which were used in a naive Bayes classifier (R e1071). The similarity between thyroid and blood repertoires was quantified using the Morisita-Horn index. TCRdb reworked the public reads: Q25 trimming with fastp, MiXCR clone assembly, productive beta chains retained. Entries that share a CDR3 protein sequence are merged under the most common genes and DNA. Clone size and V and J calls follow TCRdb, not the original study. Counted in this sample were approximately 100,000 distinct CDR3 sequences; less than 55% of them appeared once. The ten most abundant clones make up approximately 25% of the sample.

This receptor was identified in a man aged 35 to 55 with Graves' hyperthyroidism. The chain uses TRBV7-2 and TRBJ2-1, with no confident D gene call. The sequencing input was blood. In nucleotide form, the sequence is TGTGCCAGCAGCTTAGGACGAGCGCTCTCCTACAATGAGCAGTTCTTC. The encoded protein is CASSLGRALSYNEQFF.